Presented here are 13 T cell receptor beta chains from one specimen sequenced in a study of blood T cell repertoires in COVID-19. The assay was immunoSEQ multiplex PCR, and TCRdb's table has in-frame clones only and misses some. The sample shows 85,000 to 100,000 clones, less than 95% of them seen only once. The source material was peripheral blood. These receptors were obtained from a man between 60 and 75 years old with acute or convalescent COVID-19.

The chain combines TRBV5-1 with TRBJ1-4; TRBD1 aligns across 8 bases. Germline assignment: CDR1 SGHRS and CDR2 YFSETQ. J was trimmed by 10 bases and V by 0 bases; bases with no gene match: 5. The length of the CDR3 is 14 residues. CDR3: CASSLETGARKLFF. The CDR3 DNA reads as TGCGCCAGCAGCTTGGAGACAGGGGCCCGAAAACTGTTTTTT. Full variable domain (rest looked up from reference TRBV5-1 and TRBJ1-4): KAGVTQTPRYLIKTRGQQVTLSCSPISGHRSVSWYQQTPGQGLQFLFEYFSETQRNKGNFPGRFSGRQFSNSRSEMNVSTLELGDSALYLCASSLETGARKLFFGSGTQLSVL.

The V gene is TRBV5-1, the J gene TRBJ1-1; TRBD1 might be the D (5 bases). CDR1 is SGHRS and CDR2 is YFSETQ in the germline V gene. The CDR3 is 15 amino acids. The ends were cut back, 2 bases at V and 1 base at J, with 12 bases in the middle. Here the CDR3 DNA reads TGCGCCAGCAGCTTTCAATCAGGACAGAACACTGAAGCTTTCTTT. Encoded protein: CASSFQSGQNTEAFF. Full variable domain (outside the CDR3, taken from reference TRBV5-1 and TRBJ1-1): KAGVTQTPRYLIKTRGQQVTLSCSPISGHRSVSWYQQTPGQGLQFLFEYFSETQRNKGNFPGRFSGRQFSNSRSEMNVSTLELGDSALYLCASSFQSGQNTEAFFGQGTRLTVV.

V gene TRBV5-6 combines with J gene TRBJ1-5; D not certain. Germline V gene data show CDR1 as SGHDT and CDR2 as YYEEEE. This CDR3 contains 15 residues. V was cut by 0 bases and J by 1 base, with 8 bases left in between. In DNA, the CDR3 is TGTGCCAGCAGCTTGGCCTCGGGGAGCAATCAGCCCCAGCATTTT. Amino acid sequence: CASSLASGSNQPQHF.

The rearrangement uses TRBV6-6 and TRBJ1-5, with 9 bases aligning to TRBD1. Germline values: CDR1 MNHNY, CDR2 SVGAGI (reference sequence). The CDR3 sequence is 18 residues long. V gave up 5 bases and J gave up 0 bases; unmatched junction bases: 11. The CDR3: CASSLHGQGRVSNQPQHF. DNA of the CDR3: TGTGCCAGCAGTCTACACGGACAGGGGAGGGTTAGCAATCAGCCCCAGCATTTT.

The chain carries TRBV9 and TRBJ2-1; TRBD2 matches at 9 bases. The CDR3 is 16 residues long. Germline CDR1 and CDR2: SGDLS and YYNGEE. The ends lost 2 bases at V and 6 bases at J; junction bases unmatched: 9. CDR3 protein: CASSVAGGHYGNEQFF. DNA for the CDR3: TGTGCCAGCAGCGTGGCGGGGGGGCATTATGGCAATGAGCAGTTCTTC.

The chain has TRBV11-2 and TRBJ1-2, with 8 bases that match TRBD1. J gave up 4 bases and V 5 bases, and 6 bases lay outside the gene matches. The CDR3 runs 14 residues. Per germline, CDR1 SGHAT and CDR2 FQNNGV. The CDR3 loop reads CASSHGQGFYGYTF. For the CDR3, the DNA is TGTGCCAGCAGCCACGGACAGGGTTTCTATGGCTACACCTTC.

The CDR3 DNA reads TGTGCCAGCAGCTTCGGTGATAACAGGGTACTCTATGGCTACACCTTC. Encoded protein: CASSFGDNRVLYGYTF. The chain uses TRBV5-4 and TRBJ1-2; perhaps TRBD1 as D (6 bases). The CDR3 loop spans 16 amino acids. From germline, CDR1 is SGHNT and CDR2 YYREEE (reference sequence). The ends were cut back, 2 bases at V and 4 bases at J, with 18 bases in the middle.

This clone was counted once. The CDR3 is CASSLAGGYGYTF. The CDR3 nucleotides are TGTGCCAGCAGCTTGGCAGGGGGCTATGGCTACACCTTC. This chain joins TRBV7-9 and TRBJ1-2, with 7 nucleotides matching TRBD1. The junction had 2 bases not matched to a gene; V was cut back by 3 bases and J by 4 bases. The CDR3 runs to 13 residues. The germline V gene has CDR1 SEHNR and CDR2 FQNEAQ (reference sequence). Supplemented by reference TRBV7-9 and TRBJ1-2, the full variable domain reads DTGVSQNPRHKITKRGQNVTFRCDPISEHNRLYWYRQTLGQGPEFLTYFQNEAQLEKSRLLSDRFSAERPKGSFSTLEIQRTEQGDSAMYLCASSLAGGYGYTFGSGTRLTVV.

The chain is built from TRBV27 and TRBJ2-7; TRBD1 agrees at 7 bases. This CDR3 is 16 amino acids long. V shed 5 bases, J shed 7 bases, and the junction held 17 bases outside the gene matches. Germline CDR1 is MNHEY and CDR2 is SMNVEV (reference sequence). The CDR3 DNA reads TGTGCCAGCAGTCCCGACAGGGTGTCTTATTTAGGGGAGCAGTACGTC. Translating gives CASSPDRVSYLGEQYV.

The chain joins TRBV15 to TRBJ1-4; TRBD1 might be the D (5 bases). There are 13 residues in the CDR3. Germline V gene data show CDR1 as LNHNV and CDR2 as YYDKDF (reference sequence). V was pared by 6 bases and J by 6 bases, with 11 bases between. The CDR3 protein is CATRWGGDEKLFF. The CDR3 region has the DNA TGTGCCACCAGGTGGGGGGGAGATGAAAAACTGTTTTTT.

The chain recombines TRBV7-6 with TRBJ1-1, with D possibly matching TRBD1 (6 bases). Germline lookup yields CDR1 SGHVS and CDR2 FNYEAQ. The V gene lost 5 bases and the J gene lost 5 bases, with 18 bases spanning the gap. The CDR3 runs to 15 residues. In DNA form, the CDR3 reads TGTGCCAGCAGCGCCGTTTCGGGGGGGCGGACTGAAGCTTTCTTT. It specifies CASSAVSGGRTEAFF.

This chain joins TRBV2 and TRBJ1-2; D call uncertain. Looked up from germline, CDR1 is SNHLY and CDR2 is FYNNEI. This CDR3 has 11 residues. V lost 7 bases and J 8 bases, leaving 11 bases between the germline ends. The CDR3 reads CASNNLGGYTF. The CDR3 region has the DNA TGTGCCAGCAATAATCTTGGCGGCTACACCTTC.

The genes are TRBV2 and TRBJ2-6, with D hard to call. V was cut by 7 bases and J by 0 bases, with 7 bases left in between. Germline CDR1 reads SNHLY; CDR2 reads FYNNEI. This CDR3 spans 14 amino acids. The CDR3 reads CASKEYSGANVLTF. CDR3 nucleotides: TGTGCCAGCAAGGAGTACTCTGGGGCCAACGTCCTGACTTTC.